Described below is a single T cell receptor beta chain sequence and its context. Different DNA sequences within this sample yield the same CDR3. Data came from immunoSEQ multiplex PCR; TCRdb stores just in-frame clones and leaves some out. In the table there are hundreds of thousands of clones, 70% to 90% of which are singletons. This entry is derived from a study of shared T cell receptors in the human thymus. V was shortened by 2 bases and J by 3 bases, with 8 bases between the two germline ends. There are 13 residues in the CDR3. Germline-derived CDR1 and CDR2 are MNHEY and SVGAGI. The data also belong to a second study, concerning human thymus T cells. That source notes: Infants served as donors; they were healthy and Finnish and were having corrective surgery for congenital heart defects. The thymus tissue came from resections taken during corrective heart surgery. In unrelated individuals, thymic repertoires overlapped highly, according to related research.

The V gene is TRBV6-5, the J gene TRBJ2-7; D is possibly TRBD2 (6 bases). The sample comprised thymocytes. This sequence was found in a boy under three years old with a congenital heart defect. The CDR3 is CASSYRGSYEQYF. The CDR3 DNA reads as TGTGCCAGCAGTTACCGGGGGAGCTACGAGCAGTACTTC.